Following are 7 T cell receptor beta chains from one sample sequenced in a study of CD8+ T cells in alopecia areata. Following extraction, RNA underwent reverse transcription to cDNA, which served as the sequencing template. Here immunoSEQ multiplex PCR was the method, and the copy in TCRdb shows in-frame clones only, minus some. Of 200,000 or so clones listed, approximately 52% are singletons. Sample: CD4+ T cells sorted from blood, taken at week 0. Every receptor here comes from a human donor with alopecia areata.

The chain carries TRBV7-8 and TRBJ2-3, with D perhaps being TRBD1 or TRBD2 (5 bases each). V dropped 1 base and J dropped 5 bases, with 13 bases sitting between them. The CDR3 loop spans 15 amino acids. The V gene's germline CDR1 is SGHVS and CDR2 FQNEAQ. The chain's CDR3 is CASSLGPSQGDTQYF. The CDR3 nucleotides read TGTGCCAGCAGCTTAGGTCCTAGCCAGGGAGATACGCAGTATTTT.

This clone has just a few counts. This chain connects TRBV5-1 to TRBJ1-2, with 9 bases matching TRBD1. Germline loops: CDR1 SGHRS, CDR2 YFSETQ. V trimming: 0 bases; J trimming: 6 bases; junction bases outside the gene matches: 3. CDR3 length: 14 amino acids. The CDR3 is CASSLDGQGNGYTF. CDR3 nucleotides: TGCGCCAGCAGCTTGGACGGACAGGGGAATGGCTACACCTTC.

The gene calls are TRBV7-8 and TRBJ2-7; 7 nucleotides agree with TRBD2. V trimming: 2 bases; J trimming: 5 bases; junction bases outside the gene matches: 12. The CDR3 contains 16 residues. Germline CDR1 reads SGHVS; CDR2 reads FQNEAQ. The CDR3 nucleotides are TGTGCCAGCAGCTTATTAGTAAGCGGGAAATGGGACGAGCAGTACTTC. Its protein is CASSLLVSGKWDEQYF. Complete variable domain (other parts from reference TRBV7-8 and TRBJ2-7): GAGVSQSPRYKVAKRGQDVALRCDPISGHVSLFWYQQALGQGPEFLTYFQNEAQLDKSGLPSDRFFAERPEGSVSTLKIQRTQQEDSAVYLCASSLLVSGKWDEQYFGPGTRLTVT.

The chain recombines TRBV7-8 with TRBJ2-5; D gene ambiguous. Looked up from germline, CDR1 is SGHVS and CDR2 is FQNEAQ. There are 12 residues in the CDR3. The V end was cut by 0 bases, the J end by 7 bases, with 6 bases between. The CDR3 DNA sequence: TGTGCCAGCAGCTTAGCGAGAGGGACCCAGTACTTC. This gives the protein CASSLARGTQYF. The entire variable domain, with the rest obtained from reference TRBV7-8 and TRBJ2-5, is as follows: GAGVSQSPRYKVAKRGQDVALRCDPISGHVSLFWYQQALGQGPEFLTYFQNEAQLDKSGLPSDRFFAERPEGSVSTLKIQRTQQEDSAVYLCASSLARGTQYFGPGTRLLVL.

The rearrangement uses TRBV7-2 and TRBJ2-1; weak D call: TRBD2 (5 bases). The V gene's germline CDR1 is SGHTA and CDR2 FQGNSA. The germline V and J ends were trimmed by 3 bases and 15 bases, with 21 bases remaining between them. The CDR3 runs 14 residues. CDR3 in DNA: TGTGCCAGCAGCTTGGATGGCGCGGGCTTCGGGTCGTTCTTC. Translating gives CASSLDGAGFGSFF. Filled out from reference TRBV7-2 and TRBJ2-1, the complete variable domain reads GAGVSQSPSNKVTEKGKDVELRCDPISGHTALYWYRQSLGQGLEFLIYFQGNSAPDKSGLPSDRFSAERTGGSVSTLTIQRTQQEDSAVYLCASSLDGAGFGSFFGPGTRLTVL.

This rearrangement joins TRBV6-1 to TRBJ1-1, with 9 bases aligning to TRBD1. Germline V gives CDR1 MNHNS, CDR2 SASEGT. The V segment lost 2 bases and the J segment 10 bases; nucleotides outside the gene matches: 8. The CDR3 is 14 residues long. CDR3 coding DNA: TGTGCCAGCAGTGAACGGGACAGGGCCCCTCGAGCTTTCTTT. Protein: CASSERDRAPRAFF.

The chain uses TRBV30 and TRBJ2-7; 8 bases map to TRBD1. The junction had 4 bases not matched to a gene; V was cut back by 2 bases and J by 7 bases. The CDR3 is made up of 12 amino acids. CDR1 and CDR2 from the germline V gene are GTSNPN and SVGIG (reference sequence). The CDR3 reads CAWSTGGPEQYF. CDR3 bases: TGTGCCTGGAGTACAGGGGGTCCGGAGCAGTACTTC.